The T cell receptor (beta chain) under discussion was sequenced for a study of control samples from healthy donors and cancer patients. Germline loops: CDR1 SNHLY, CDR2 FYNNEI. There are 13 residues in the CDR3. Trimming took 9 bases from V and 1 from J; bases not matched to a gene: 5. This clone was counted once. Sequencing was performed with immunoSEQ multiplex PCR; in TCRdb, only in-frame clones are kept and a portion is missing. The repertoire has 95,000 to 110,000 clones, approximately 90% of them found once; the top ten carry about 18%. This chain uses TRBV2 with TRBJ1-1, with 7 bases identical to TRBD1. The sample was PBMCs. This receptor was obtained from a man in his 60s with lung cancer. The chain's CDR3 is CASAGTENTEAFF. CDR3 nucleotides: TGTGCCAGTGCCGGGACAGAGAACACTGAAGCTTTCTTT.